The sequence of this T cell receptor beta chain was determined in a study of blood T cell repertoires in COVID-19. Whole-study context: Specimens from acute and convalescent COVID-19 originated in the United States, Italy and Spain. In each case, the material was cDNA or gDNA derived from T cells, B-cell-depleted T cells, or PBMCs.

This clone has just one count. Germline V CDR1 and CDR2: LNHDA, SQIVND (reference sequence). The CDR3 consists of 14 residues. V shed 5 bases and J 4 bases; nucleotides not matched to a gene: 7. Study processing details: Amplification from reference gene primers served as the basis for estimated nucleated cell counts. Produced via immunoSEQ multiplex PCR; TCRdb's table is partial and in-frame only. For V, J and clone size, that table is used; D and trimming come from the DNA. Seen here are a few hundred thousand clones, roughly 90% observed once, and the top ten hold about 2.1%. The sequence derives from a man aged 25 to 45 with active or convalescent COVID-19. Input material: peripheral blood. V gene TRBV19 combines with J gene TRBJ1-2, with 7 bases aligning to TRBD1. CDR3 sequence reads: CASSPGQATYGYTF. In DNA, the CDR3 is TGTGCCAGTAGTCCAGGACAGGCTACCTATGGCTACACCTTC.